The clone carrying this TCR beta chain was seen just once. It was with 60 Vbeta and 13 Jbeta primers that the PCR ran. Using immunoSEQ multiplex PCR, the repertoire was profiled, and TCRdb retains in-frame clones only, with some absent. The data contain 140,000 or so clones, around 65% of them seen just once; the ten biggest clones take up approximately 6.5%. This entry is derived from a study of cytomegalovirus exposure and HLA in healthy donors. Germline CDR1 MNHEY, CDR2 SVGAGI. The CDR3 runs 13 residues. With 5 bases removed from V and 4 bases from J, the gap between germline ends came to 9 bases. This clonotype was obtained from a woman aged 60-75 years in good health and CMV-seronegative. The rearrangement joins TRBV6-5 to TRBJ1-5; D possibly corresponds to TRBD1 (6 bases). The source material was PBMCs. CDR3 loop: CASSRGGNQPQHF. CDR3 coding DNA: TGTGCCAGCAGTAGGGGGGGGAATCAGCCCCAGCATTTT.